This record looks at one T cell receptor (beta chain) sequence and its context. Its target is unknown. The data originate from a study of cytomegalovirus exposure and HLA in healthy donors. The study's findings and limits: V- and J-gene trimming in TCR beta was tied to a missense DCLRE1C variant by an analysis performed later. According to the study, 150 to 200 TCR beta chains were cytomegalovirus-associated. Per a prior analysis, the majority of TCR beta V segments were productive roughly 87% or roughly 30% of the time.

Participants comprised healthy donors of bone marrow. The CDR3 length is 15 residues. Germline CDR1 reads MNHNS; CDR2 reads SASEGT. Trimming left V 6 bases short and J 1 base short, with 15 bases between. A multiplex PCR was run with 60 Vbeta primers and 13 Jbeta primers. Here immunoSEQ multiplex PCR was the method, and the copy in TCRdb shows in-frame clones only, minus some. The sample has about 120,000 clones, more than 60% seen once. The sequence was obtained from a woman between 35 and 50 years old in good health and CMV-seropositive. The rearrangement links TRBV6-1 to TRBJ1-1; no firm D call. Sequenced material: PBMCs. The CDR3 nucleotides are TGTGCCAGCAGACTTGAGGAGGGCTGGAACACTGAAGCTTTCTTT. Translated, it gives CASRLEEGWNTEAFF.